This entry concerns a single T cell receptor beta chain. The target antigen is unknown. These data come from a study of T-cell memory formation after mild COVID-19. Across the whole study: Among the donors, TCR clusters were largely specific to each donor. Overall study findings and caveats: Certain responding clones were present in pre-infection memory, suggesting participation of cross-reactive memory. Clones shrinking between day 15 and 85 showed a balanced CD4/CD8 split, and those that grew later tilted toward CD4+.

Constant-segment primers and 5'RACE yielded cDNA libraries for TCR alpha and TCR beta, each carrying sample barcodes and UMIs. One entry per CDR3 protein, called by TCRdb with MiXCR from the 5' RACE reads. This repertoire shows 250,000 to 350,000 distinct CDR3 sequences, roughly 19% found once; its top ten account for around 21%. The germline V and J ends were trimmed by 1 base and 5 bases, with 10 bases remaining between them. CDR1 SGHNT and CDR2 YYREEE come from the germline V gene (reference sequence). The CDR3 contains 13 residues. Sequenced: PBMCs or a T cell subset sorted from them (not recorded which). This clonotype was obtained from a man between 18 and 29 years old who had mild COVID-19 (a few samples of this study predate the infection). Cell type and time point are not known. The chain recombines TRBV5-4 with TRBJ2-7, with D possibly matching TRBD1 (5 bases). The CDR3 protein is CASSLWQGDEQYV. The CDR3 DNA is TGTGCCAGCAGCTTGTGGCAGGGCGACGAGCAGTACGTC.